The 8 T cell receptor delta chains below all came from one sample that was sequenced in a study of γδ T cells in repeated Plasmodium falciparum infection. Gammadelta T cells were flow-sorted from PBMC into Vgamma9/Vdelta2+ and Vdelta2-negative populations for bulk analysis. TCRdb reanalysed the multiplex PCR reads with CATT. The sample includes 90,000 or so delta-chain clones, 0.9% to 1% of them seen just once. Sequences were obtained from gamma-delta T cells from blood. These receptor sequences come from a pool of human donors (malaria-infected and uninfected, not separated).

This clone was seen more than once but under ten times. A read error is likely here: a far larger clone is one base away. The identical CDR3 is also encoded by other nucleotide sequences in the sample. The J gene is TRDJ3, the V gene TRDV2; TRDD3 aligns across 10 bases. No J gene is reported in TCRdb; it was inferred here by comparing the DNA with germline. The CDR3 totals 24 residues. CDR1 GEAIGNYY and CDR2 EKD come from the germline V gene. The CDR3 sequence: CACDTFAKDDSYWGISWDTRQMFF. The CDR3 DNA follows: TGTGCCTGTGACACCTTCGCGAAAGACGACTCTTACTGGGGGATTTCCTGGGACACTCGACAGATGTTTTTC.

A remark on this clone: TCRdb lists the protein of a much larger clone for this DNA, which differs at residue 7, so this is likely a read error; the protein given here is translated from the DNA itself. The chain combines TRDV1 with TRDJ1, with unresolved D. TCRdb records no J gene; here it was assigned by comparing the DNA to germline. CDR3 length: 11 amino acids. Germline V CDR1 and CDR2: TSWWSYY, QGS. This CDR3 reads CALSYTGKLIF. CDR3 DNA: TGTGCTCTTTCGTACACCGGTAAACTCATCTTT.

This clone was observed at least ten times. A far larger clone differs by one base, so this is likely a read error. The same CDR3 can be traced to other DNA sequences in this sample. This chain joins TRDV2 and TRDJ1, with unresolved D. Trimming cost V 2 bases and J 10 bases, with 13 bases left between them. CDR1 is GEAIGNYY, CDR2 EKD, per germline. This CDR3 has 12 residues. Written as DNA, the CDR3 is TGTGCCTGTGACAGAGAGGGGTACGGACTCATCTTT. This sequence encodes CACDREGYGLIF.

Only a few counts were recorded for this clone. The protein TCRdb lists belongs to a much larger clone and differs from this DNA's translation at residue 14, which points to a read error; the protein shown is made from the DNA. The V call is TRDV2, the J call TRDJ1; TRDD3 matches 7 bases. No J gene was available from TCRdb, and it was assigned here by a germline match of the DNA. Germline CDR1 is GEAIGNYY and CDR2 is EKD. This CDR3 has 18 amino acids. The CDR3 sequence is CACDPKEEHWGNTGKLIF. The CDR3 DNA follows: TGTGCCTGTGACCCAAAGGAGGAGCACTGGGGTAACACCGGTAAACTCATCTTT.

This clone came up a few times. A far larger clone is one nucleotide away, so this likely arose from a read error. Other nucleotide sequences in the sample specify the same CDR3. CDR3 nucleotides: TGTGCTCTTGGTGGGGACACCGATAAACTCATCTTC. Translated, it gives CALGGDTDKLIF. J is TRDJ1 and V is TRDV1, with D perhaps TRDD3 (5 bases). This CDR3 is 12 amino acids long. Looked up from germline, CDR1 is TSWWSYY and CDR2 is QGS.

This clone showed up just a few times. With only one base between it and a far larger clone, this is likely a read error. This sample includes further DNA sequences coding for the same CDR3. The chain has TRDV1 and TRDJ1; 10 positions match TRDD3. TCRdb lists no J gene, so it was determined here by aligning the DNA to germline. This CDR3 comprises 24 residues. From germline, CDR1 is TSWWSYY and CDR2 QGS. CDR3 in amino acids: CALGESPTSSMYWGITPHTDKLIF. The CDR3 DNA follows: TGTGCCCTTGGGGAATCCCCAACCTCCTCGATGTACTGGGGGATCACCCCTCACACCGATAAACTCATCTTT.

This clone has only a few counts. A far larger clone differs by one base, so this is likely a read error. This CDR3 is also generated by other DNA sequences in the sample. V is TRDV1 and J is TRDJ1, with TRDD3 identical over 13 bases. The J gene was not available in TCRdb and was assigned here by matching the DNA to germline segments. This CDR3 is built from 25 residues. From germline, CDR1 is TSWWSYY and CDR2 QGS. The CDR3 DNA follows: TGCGCTCTTGGGGAACTGAAAGGCCCTAATAGTCCTGACTGGGGGATACGCTGTCACACCGATAAACTCATCTTT. This encodes CALGELKGPNSPDWGIRCHTDKLIF.

This clone was observed a few times. The TCRdb protein comes from a much larger clone and disagrees with this DNA's translation at residue 17, likely due to a read error; the protein given here is derived from the DNA. The chain carries TRDV1 and TRDJ1, with a tentative D call TRDD2 (5 bases). The CDR3 is made up of 21 amino acids. Germline CDR1 and CDR2: TSWWSYY and QGS. V lost 4 bases and J 11 bases, leaving 41 bases between the germline ends. The CDR3 region has the DNA TGTGCTCTTGGGGCCCCCTCGGGTGATTCCTCCCGATCGACTCCTCGCTGCTGGCTCATCTTT. Protein product: CALGAPSGDSSRSTPRCWLIF.